A selection of T cell receptor beta chains follows, all from one sample in a study of CD8 T cells in Susac syndrome. TCRdb re-called the immunoSEQ multiplex PCR reads with MiXCR, one entry per CDR3 protein. The table has around 100,000 distinct CDR3 sequences, 95% seen once. Material: CD8+ T cells from PBMCs. The receptors here all came from a human donor with Susac syndrome. Both conserved end residues are part of each CDR3. The D gene is left open where the match is weak. Clone sizes are given selectively: once, few, many, or a class where the clone is expanded.

d_gene: .; abundance: .; v_gene: TRBV28; len: 14; j_gene: TRBJ1-1; CDR3aa: CASRLQGWTTEAFF; CDR3nt: TGTGCCAGCCGGCTACAGGGATGGACCACTGAAGCTTTCTTT
d_gene: .; abundance: .; v_gene: TRBV20-1; len: 14; j_gene: TRBJ1-1; CDR3aa: CSARVSSLGTEAFF; CDR3nt: TGCAGTGCTAGAGTATCCTCACTGGGGACTGAAGCTTTCTTT
d_gene: TRBD2; abundance: .; v_gene: TRBV11-2; len: 19; j_gene: TRBJ2-3; CDR3aa: CASSPWTSGRALPTDTQYF; CDR3nt: TGTGCCAGCAGCCCCTGGACTAGCGGGAGGGCCCTTCCCACAGATACGCAGTATTTT
d_gene: .; abundance: .; v_gene: TRBV12-3/TRBV12-4; len: 15; j_gene: TRBJ2-7; CDR3aa: CASSTTGRDADEQYF; CDR3nt: TGTGCCAGCAGTACGACAGGGCGGGACGCCGACGAGCAGTACTTC
d_gene: .; abundance: .; v_gene: TRBV14; len: 13; j_gene: TRBJ2-1; CDR3aa: CASSQENYNEQFF; CDR3nt: TGTGCCAGCAGCCAAGAAAACTACAATGAGCAGTTCTTC
d_gene: .; abundance: .; v_gene: TRBV5-1; len: 14; j_gene: TRBJ1-1; CDR3aa: CASRDSPLDTEAFF; CDR3nt: TGCGCCAGCCGAGATTCACCCCTAGACACTGAAGCTTTCTTT
d_gene: TRBD1; abundance: .; v_gene: TRBV4-1; len: 16; j_gene: TRBJ2-7; CDR3aa: CASSQEGVRDSVEQYF; CDR3nt: TGCGCCAGCAGCCAAGAAGGGGTCCGGGACAGCGTCGAGCAGTACTTC
d_gene: .; abundance: once; v_gene: TRBV15; len: 16; j_gene: TRBJ2-7; CDR3aa: CATSKEGGVGSYEQYF; CDR3nt: TGTGCCACCAGCAAGGAGGGGGGAGTGGGGTCCTACGAGCAGTACTTC
d_gene: TRBD2; abundance: .; v_gene: TRBV28; len: 18; j_gene: TRBJ2-7; CDR3aa: CASSLSLAGGPSSYEQYF; CDR3nt: TGTGCCAGCAGTTTATCGCTAGCGGGAGGGCCGTCATCCTACGAGCAGTACTTC
d_gene: .; abundance: .; v_gene: TRBV9; len: 17; j_gene: TRBJ2-5; CDR3aa: CASSVGLAGPILETQYF; CDR3nt: TGTGCCAGCAGCGTAGGGTTAGCAGGGCCTATTCTAGAGACCCAGTACTTC
d_gene: .; abundance: .; v_gene: TRBV29-1; len: 12; j_gene: TRBJ1-1; CDR3aa: CSVGDTGTEAFF; CDR3nt: TGCAGCGTTGGCGATACAGGGACTGAAGCTTTCTTT
d_gene: .; abundance: .; v_gene: TRBV2; len: 15; j_gene: TRBJ2-1; CDR3aa: CASRDDRASYNEQFF; CDR3nt: TGTGCCAGCAGAGACGACAGAGCCTCCTACAATGAGCAGTTCTTC
d_gene: TRBD1; abundance: .; v_gene: TRBV15; len: 16; j_gene: TRBJ1-5; CDR3aa: CATSFDRVRGNQPQHF; CDR3nt: TGTGCCACCAGCTTTGACAGGGTTCGGGGCAATCAGCCCCAGCATTTT
d_gene: .; abundance: .; v_gene: TRBV11-2; len: 13; j_gene: TRBJ1-2; CDR3aa: CASSPPRTYGYTF; CDR3nt: TGTGCCAGCAGCCCCCCGAGGACTTATGGCTACACCTTC
d_gene: .; abundance: .; v_gene: TRBV19; len: 14; j_gene: TRBJ1-1; CDR3aa: CASMPDAGWTEAFF; CDR3nt: TGTGCCAGTATGCCGGACGCAGGGTGGACTGAAGCTTTCTTT
d_gene: .; abundance: .; v_gene: TRBV24-1; len: 11; j_gene: TRBJ2-5; CDR3aa: CATSGGETQYF; CDR3nt: TGTGCCACCTCTGGGGGAGAGACCCAGTACTTC
d_gene: .; abundance: .; v_gene: TRBV20-1; len: 12; j_gene: TRBJ2-7; CDR3aa: CRPGSPTREQYF; CDR3nt: TGCAGGCCGGGATCCCCTACTAGGGAGCAGTACTTC
d_gene: .; abundance: .; v_gene: TRBV9; len: 15; j_gene: TRBJ2-7; CDR3aa: CASSVAGDSSYEQYF; CDR3nt: TGTGCCAGCAGCGTAGCTGGCGATAGCTCCTACGAGCAGTACTTC
d_gene: .; abundance: .; v_gene: TRBV3-1; len: 13; j_gene: TRBJ2-7; CDR3aa: CASSQETTYEQYF; CDR3nt: TGTGCCAGCAGCCAAGAGACTACCTACGAGCAGTACTTC
d_gene: .; abundance: .; v_gene: TRBV25-1; len: 14; j_gene: TRBJ2-7; CDR3aa: CASSEPHSSYEQYF; CDR3nt: TGTGCCAGCAGTGAACCCCACAGTTCCTACGAGCAGTACTTC
d_gene: .; abundance: .; v_gene: TRBV6-2/TRBV6-3; len: 14; j_gene: TRBJ2-5; CDR3aa: CASTLTGPQETQYF; CDR3nt: TGTGCCAGCACCCTGACAGGACCACAAGAGACCCAGTACTTC
d_gene: TRBD2; abundance: .; v_gene: TRBV29-1; len: 13; j_gene: TRBJ2-5; CDR3aa: CSVPRGGGETQYF; CDR3nt: TGCAGCGTCCCTCGGGGGGGAGGTGAGACCCAGTACTTC
d_gene: TRBD1; abundance: .; v_gene: TRBV5-1; len: 13; j_gene: TRBJ1-2; CDR3aa: CASSLVRGNGYTF; CDR3nt: TGCGCCAGCAGCTTGGTCAGGGGGAATGGCTACACCTTC
d_gene: .; abundance: .; v_gene: TRBV29-1; len: 16; j_gene: TRBJ2-6; CDR3aa: CSVAPFAGTGANVLTF; CDR3nt: TGCAGCGTTGCCCCCTTTGCAGGGACTGGGGCCAACGTCCTGACTTTC
d_gene: .; abundance: .; v_gene: TRBV3-1; len: 14; j_gene: TRBJ1-2; CDR3aa: CASSGNTAFYGYTF; CDR3nt: TGTGCCAGCAGCGGCAACACAGCCTTCTATGGCTACACCTTC
d_gene: TRBD2; abundance: .; v_gene: TRBV20-1; len: 16; j_gene: TRBJ2-1; CDR3aa: CSAPHSSGGVGNEQFF; CDR3nt: TGCAGTGCTCCCCATTCTAGCGGGGGAGTAGGCAATGAGCAGTTCTTC
d_gene: TRBD2; abundance: .; v_gene: TRBV4-1; len: 15; j_gene: TRBJ2-7; CDR3aa: CASSQDRRGGLEQYF; CDR3nt: TGCGCCAGCAGCCAAGATCGACGGGGGGGGCTCGAGCAGTACTTC
d_gene: .; abundance: .; v_gene: TRBV15; len: 16; j_gene: TRBJ2-5; CDR3aa: CATSSPGAEAGETQYF; CDR3nt: TGTGCCACCAGCAGCCCGGGGGCAGAGGCAGGAGAGACCCAGTACTTC
d_gene: .; abundance: .; v_gene: TRBV28; len: 12; j_gene: TRBJ2-7; CDR3aa: CASSDRNYEQYF; CDR3nt: TGTGCCAGCAGCGACAGGAACTACGAGCAGTACTTC
d_gene: TRBD2; abundance: .; v_gene: TRBV27; len: 13; j_gene: TRBJ2-3; CDR3aa: CASRRGGTDTQYF; CDR3nt: TGTGCCAGCAGGCGGGGGGGCACAGATACGCAGTATTTT
d_gene: .; abundance: once; v_gene: TRBV6-6; len: 13; j_gene: TRBJ2-1; CDR3aa: CASSLKRTNEQFF; CDR3nt: TGTGCCAGCAGTTTGAAGCGAACCAATGAGCAGTTCTTC
d_gene: .; abundance: .; v_gene: TRBV29-1; len: 15; j_gene: TRBJ1-1; CDR3aa: CSVEAVQTTNTEAFF; CDR3nt: TGCAGCGTTGAGGCCGTTCAAACTACGAACACTGAAGCTTTCTTT
d_gene: .; abundance: .; v_gene: TRBV29-1; len: 15; j_gene: TRBJ2-4; CDR3aa: CSAIRASVGKNIQYF; CDR3nt: TGCAGCGCTATACGGGCTAGCGTGGGCAAAAACATTCAGTACTTC
d_gene: .; abundance: .; v_gene: TRBV12-3/TRBV12-4; len: 17; j_gene: TRBJ2-3; CDR3aa: CASSPGTWFTSTDTQYF; CDR3nt: TGTGCCAGCAGCCCCGGGACTTGGTTCACTAGCACAGATACGCAGTATTTT
d_gene: TRBD1; abundance: .; v_gene: TRBV15; len: 16; j_gene: TRBJ2-2; CDR3aa: CATSASPGTASGELFF; CDR3nt: TGTGCCACCAGCGCAAGTCCCGGGACAGCGAGCGGGGAGCTGTTTTTT
d_gene: .; abundance: .; v_gene: TRBV7-9; len: 13; j_gene: TRBJ1-2; CDR3aa: CASSLAGHYGYTF; CDR3nt: TGTGCCAGCAGCTTAGCTGGTCACTATGGCTACACCTTC
d_gene: .; abundance: .; v_gene: TRBV20-1; len: 16; j_gene: TRBJ2-1; CDR3aa: CSAQPLAGGAGNEQFF; CDR3nt: TGCAGTGCTCAACCCCTAGCAGGGGGGGCTGGGAATGAGCAGTTCTTC
d_gene: .; abundance: .; v_gene: TRBV29-1; len: 12; j_gene: TRBJ1-2; CDR3aa: CSVLQGGYGYTF; CDR3nt: TGCAGCGTTCTGCAGGGAGGCTATGGCTACACCTTC
d_gene: .; abundance: .; v_gene: TRBV12-3/TRBV12-4; len: 13; j_gene: TRBJ2-7; CDR3aa: CASSASVAGEQYF; CDR3nt: TGTGCCAGCAGTGCTTCGGTAGCCGGCGAGCAGTACTTC
d_gene: .; abundance: .; v_gene: TRBV18; len: 15; j_gene: TRBJ2-3; CDR3aa: CASSPTSRSTDTQYF; CDR3nt: TGTGCCAGCTCTCCTACTAGCAGAAGCACAGATACGCAGTATTTT
d_gene: .; abundance: .; v_gene: TRBV10-1; len: 13; j_gene: TRBJ2-5; CDR3aa: CASSERDGETQYF; CDR3nt: TGCGCCAGCAGTGAAAGGGACGGAGAGACCCAGTACTTC
d_gene: TRBD1; abundance: .; v_gene: TRBV5-1; len: 17; j_gene: TRBJ2-7; CDR3aa: CASSRTGQGVFAYEQYF; CDR3nt: TGCGCCAGCAGCCGCACAGGACAGGGGGTATTCGCCTACGAGCAGTACTTC
d_gene: .; abundance: .; v_gene: TRBV5-4; len: 15; j_gene: TRBJ1-2; CDR3aa: CASSSQDSGVYGYTF; CDR3nt: TGTGCCAGCAGCTCCCAAGATAGTGGGGTCTATGGCTACACCTTC
d_gene: TRBD2; abundance: .; v_gene: TRBV13; len: 16; j_gene: TRBJ2-5; CDR3aa: CASSLGLAGPQETQYF; CDR3nt: TGTGCCAGCAGCCTAGGACTAGCGGGCCCACAAGAGACCCAGTACTTC
d_gene: .; abundance: .; v_gene: TRBV5-6; len: 14; j_gene: TRBJ2-1; CDR3aa: CASSLAEAHNEQFF; CDR3nt: TGTGCCAGCAGCTTGGCCGAGGCCCACAATGAGCAGTTCTTC
d_gene: .; abundance: .; v_gene: TRBV5-1; len: 15; j_gene: TRBJ2-1; CDR3aa: CASSLLPSSYNEQFF; CDR3nt: TGCGCCAGCAGCTTGTTGCCTAGCTCCTACAATGAGCAGTTCTTC
d_gene: .; abundance: .; v_gene: TRBV19; len: 13; j_gene: TRBJ1-5; CDR3aa: CASSVQARQPQHF; CDR3nt: TGTGCCAGTAGTGTCCAGGCGAGGCAGCCCCAGCATTTT
d_gene: .; abundance: .; v_gene: TRBV6-5; len: 13; j_gene: TRBJ1-2; CDR3aa: CASSYRTAHGYTF; CDR3nt: TGTGCCAGCAGTTACAGGACTGCCCATGGCTACACCTTC
d_gene: .; abundance: once; v_gene: TRBV3-1; len: 15; j_gene: TRBJ1-4; CDR3aa: CASSQGGGMNEKLFF; CDR3nt: TGTGCCAGCAGCCAAGGAGGGGGTATGAATGAAAAACTGTTTTTT
d_gene: .; abundance: .; v_gene: TRBV29-1; len: 15; j_gene: TRBJ2-7; CDR3aa: CSVGTPGTGAYEQYF; CDR3nt: TGCAGCGTTGGGACCCCCGGGACGGGAGCCTACGAGCAGTACTTC
d_gene: TRBD1; abundance: .; v_gene: TRBV9; len: 17; j_gene: TRBJ1-2; CDR3aa: CASSVTEDRRNNYGYTF; CDR3nt: TGTGCCAGCAGCGTGACTGAGGACAGGCGAAATAACTATGGCTACACCTTC
d_gene: .; abundance: .; v_gene: TRBV12-3/TRBV12-4; len: 15; j_gene: TRBJ1-2; CDR3aa: CASSIGVASLYGYTF; CDR3nt: TGTGCCAGCAGCATAGGGGTTGCTTCACTCTATGGCTACACCTTC
d_gene: TRBD2; abundance: .; v_gene: TRBV4-2; len: 19; j_gene: TRBJ2-1; CDR3aa: CASSQAFIQRETRYNEQFF; CDR3nt: TGTGCCAGCAGCCAAGCCTTCATCCAGCGGGAGACCCGGTACAATGAGCAGTTCTTC
d_gene: .; abundance: .; v_gene: TRBV6-5; len: 13; j_gene: TRBJ2-1; CDR3aa: CASRPDPGNEQFF; CDR3nt: TGTGCCAGCAGACCTGACCCGGGGAATGAGCAGTTCTTC
d_gene: .; abundance: .; v_gene: TRBV3-1; len: 13; j_gene: TRBJ1-1; CDR3aa: CASSPPGRLVAFF; CDR3nt: TGTGCCAGCAGCCCCCCGGGACGGCTGGTCGCTTTCTTT
d_gene: .; abundance: .; v_gene: TRBV9; len: 14; j_gene: TRBJ2-1; CDR3aa: CASSPRPPSAEQFF; CDR3nt: TGTGCCAGCAGCCCTAGACCCCCTAGCGCCGAGCAGTTCTTC
d_gene: TRBD1; abundance: .; v_gene: TRBV3-1; len: 16; j_gene: TRBJ1-2; CDR3aa: CASSQDPGQGGHGYTF; CDR3nt: TGTGCCAGCAGCCAAGATCCCGGACAGGGGGGGCATGGCTACACCTTC
d_gene: TRBD1; abundance: .; v_gene: TRBV15; len: 13; j_gene: TRBJ1-2; CDR3aa: CATTADRDYGYTF; CDR3nt: TGTGCCACCACCGCCGACAGGGACTATGGCTACACCTTC